This record looks at one TCR beta chain sequence and its context. Its antigen is unidentified. Per germline, CDR1 SGHTA and CDR2 FQGNSA. The CDR3 is 17 amino acids. V lost 5 bases to trimming and J lost 6 bases; unmatched junction nucleotides: 13. The sample is drawn from a study of CD8 T cells in Susac syndrome. Study conclusions and caveats: A relatively small number of individuals underwent TCR sequencing and HLA analysis.

Random-hexamer reverse transcription was applied to roughly 0.5 to 1 ug RNA. TCRdb processed the immunoSEQ multiplex PCR reads anew with MiXCR; each CDR3 protein has one entry. The table shows 200,000 or so distinct CDR3 sequences, with 90% to 96% occurring only once. Sequencing was done on a sample of CD4+ T cells from PBMCs. This rearrangement joins TRBV7-2 to TRBJ2-7, with TRBD2 identical over 13 bases. The source is a human donor with Susac syndrome. For the CDR3, the DNA is TGTGCCAGCAGCCGACTAGCGGGGGGCCTCGCTTCAGGCGAGCAGTACTTC. Residues: CASSRLAGGLASGEQYF.